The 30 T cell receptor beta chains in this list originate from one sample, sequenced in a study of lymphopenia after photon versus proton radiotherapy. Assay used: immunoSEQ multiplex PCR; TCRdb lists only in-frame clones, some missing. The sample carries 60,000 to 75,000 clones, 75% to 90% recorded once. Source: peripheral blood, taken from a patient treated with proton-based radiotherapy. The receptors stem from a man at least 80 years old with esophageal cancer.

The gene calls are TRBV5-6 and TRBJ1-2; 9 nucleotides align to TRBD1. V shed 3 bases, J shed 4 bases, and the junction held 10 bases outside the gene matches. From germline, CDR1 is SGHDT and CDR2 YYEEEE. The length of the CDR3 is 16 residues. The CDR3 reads CASSSGTGSSVYGYTF. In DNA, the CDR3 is TGTGCCAGCAGCTCGGGGACAGGGTCAAGTGTCTATGGCTACACCTTC.

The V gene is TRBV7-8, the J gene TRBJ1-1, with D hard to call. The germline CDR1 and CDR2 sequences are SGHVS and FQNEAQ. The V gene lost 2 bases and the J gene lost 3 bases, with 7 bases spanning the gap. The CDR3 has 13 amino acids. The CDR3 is CASSLSQDTEAFF. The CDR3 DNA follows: TGTGCCAGCAGCTTAAGTCAGGACACTGAAGCTTTCTTT.

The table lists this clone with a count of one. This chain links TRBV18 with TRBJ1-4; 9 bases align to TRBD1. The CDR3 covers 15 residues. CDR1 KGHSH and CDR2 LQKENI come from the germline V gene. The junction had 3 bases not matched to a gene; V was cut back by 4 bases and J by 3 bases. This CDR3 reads CASSLTGGSNEKLFF. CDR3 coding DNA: TGTGCCAGCTCACTTACAGGGGGCTCTAATGAAAAACTGTTTTTT. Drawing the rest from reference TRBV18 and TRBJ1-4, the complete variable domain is NAGVMQNPRHLVRRRGQEARLRCSPMKGHSHVYWYRQLPEEGLKFMVYLQKENIIDESGMPKERFSAEFPKEGPSILRIQQVVRGDSAAYFCASSLTGGSNEKLFFGSGTQLSVL.

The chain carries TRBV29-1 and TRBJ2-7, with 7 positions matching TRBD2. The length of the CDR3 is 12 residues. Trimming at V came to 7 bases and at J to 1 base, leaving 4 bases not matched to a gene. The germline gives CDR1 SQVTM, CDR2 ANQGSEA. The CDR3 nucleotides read TGCAGCGCTAAAGCGGGGTCCTACGAGCAGTACTTC. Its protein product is CSAKAGSYEQYF.

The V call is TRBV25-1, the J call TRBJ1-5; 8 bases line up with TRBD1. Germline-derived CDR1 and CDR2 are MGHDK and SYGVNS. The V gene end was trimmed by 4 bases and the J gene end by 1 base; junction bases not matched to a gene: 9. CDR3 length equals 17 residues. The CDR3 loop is CASSGQGNPMSNQPQHF. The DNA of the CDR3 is TGTGCCAGCAGTGGACAGGGGAACCCTATGAGCAATCAGCCCCAGCATTTT.

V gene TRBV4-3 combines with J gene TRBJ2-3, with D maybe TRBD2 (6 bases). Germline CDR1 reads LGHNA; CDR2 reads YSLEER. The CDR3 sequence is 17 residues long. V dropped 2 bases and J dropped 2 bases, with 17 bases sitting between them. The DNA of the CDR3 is TGCGCCAGCAGCCAACTAGAATCGGGAGCCCCCACAGATACGCAGTATTTT. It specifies CASSQLESGAPTDTQYF.

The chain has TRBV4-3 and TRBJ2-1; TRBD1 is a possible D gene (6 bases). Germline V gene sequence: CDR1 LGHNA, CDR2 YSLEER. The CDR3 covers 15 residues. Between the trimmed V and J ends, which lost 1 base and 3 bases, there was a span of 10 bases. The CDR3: CASSQGQEIYNEQFF. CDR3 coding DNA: TGCGCCAGCAGCCAAGGACAGGAGATCTACAATGAGCAGTTCTTC.

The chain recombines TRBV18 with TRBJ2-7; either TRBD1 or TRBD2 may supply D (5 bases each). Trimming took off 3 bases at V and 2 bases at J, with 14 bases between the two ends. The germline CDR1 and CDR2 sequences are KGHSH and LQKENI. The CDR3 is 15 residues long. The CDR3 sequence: CASSPQAGDPYEQYF. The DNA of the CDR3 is TGTGCCAGCTCACCTCAAGCTGGGGACCCCTACGAGCAGTACTTC. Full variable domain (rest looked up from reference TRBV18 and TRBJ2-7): NAGVMQNPRHLVRRRGQEARLRCSPMKGHSHVYWYRQLPEEGLKFMVYLQKENIIDESGMPKERFSAEFPKEGPSILRIQQVVRGDSAAYFCASSPQAGDPYEQYFGPGTRLTVT.

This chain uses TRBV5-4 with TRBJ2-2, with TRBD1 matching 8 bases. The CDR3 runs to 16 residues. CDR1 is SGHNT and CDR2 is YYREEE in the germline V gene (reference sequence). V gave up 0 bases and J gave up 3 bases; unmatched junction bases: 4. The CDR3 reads CASSLVGQEDTGELFF. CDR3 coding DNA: TGTGCCAGCAGCTTGGTGGGACAGGAGGACACCGGGGAGCTGTTTTTT.

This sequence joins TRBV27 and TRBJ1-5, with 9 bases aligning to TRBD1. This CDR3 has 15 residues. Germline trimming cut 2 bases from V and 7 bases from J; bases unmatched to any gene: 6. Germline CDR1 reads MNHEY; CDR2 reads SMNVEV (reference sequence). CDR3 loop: CASSLAGQGRQPQHF. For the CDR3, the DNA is TGTGCCAGCAGTTTAGCGGGACAGGGCAGACAGCCCCAGCATTTT.

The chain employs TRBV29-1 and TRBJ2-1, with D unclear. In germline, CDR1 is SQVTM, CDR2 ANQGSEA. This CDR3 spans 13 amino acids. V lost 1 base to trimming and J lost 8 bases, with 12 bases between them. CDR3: CSVEGRDWYEQFF. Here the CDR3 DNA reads TGCAGCGTTGAAGGGAGAGACTGGTATGAGCAGTTCTTC.

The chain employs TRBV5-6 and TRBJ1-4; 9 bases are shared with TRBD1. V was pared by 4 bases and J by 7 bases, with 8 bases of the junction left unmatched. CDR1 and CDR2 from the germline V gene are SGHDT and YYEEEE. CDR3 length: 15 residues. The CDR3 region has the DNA TGTGCCAGCAGCAACACAGGGGGCAGCATTGAAAAACTGTTTTTT. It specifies CASSNTGGSIEKLFF.

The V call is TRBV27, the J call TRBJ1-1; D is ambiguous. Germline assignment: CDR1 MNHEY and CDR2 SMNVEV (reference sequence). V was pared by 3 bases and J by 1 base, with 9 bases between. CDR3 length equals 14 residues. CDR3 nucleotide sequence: TGTGCCAGCAGTTTGAGGAGCGCGAACACTGAAGCTTTCTTT. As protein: CASSLRSANTEAFF.

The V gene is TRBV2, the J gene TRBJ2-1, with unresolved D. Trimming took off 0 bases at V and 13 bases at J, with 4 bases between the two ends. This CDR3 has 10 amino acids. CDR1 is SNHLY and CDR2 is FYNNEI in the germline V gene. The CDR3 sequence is CASSEALQFF. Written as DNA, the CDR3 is TGTGCCAGCAGTGAAGCGCTTCAGTTCTTC.

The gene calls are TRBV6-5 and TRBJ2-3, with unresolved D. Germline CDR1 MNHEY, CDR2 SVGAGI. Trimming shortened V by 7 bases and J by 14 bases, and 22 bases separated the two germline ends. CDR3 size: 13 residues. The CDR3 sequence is CASIPPIGDHWYF. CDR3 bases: TGTGCCAGCATTCCCCCCATTGGGGATCACTGGTATTTT.

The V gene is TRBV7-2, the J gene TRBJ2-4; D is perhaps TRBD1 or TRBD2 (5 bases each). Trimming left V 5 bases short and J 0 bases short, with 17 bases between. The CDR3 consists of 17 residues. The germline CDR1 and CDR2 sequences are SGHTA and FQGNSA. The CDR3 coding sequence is TGTGCCAGCAGCCCCAGGGTGGGGGTAGAAGCCAAAAACATTCAGTACTTC. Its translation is CASSPRVGVEAKNIQYF. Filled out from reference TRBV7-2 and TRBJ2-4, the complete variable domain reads GAGVSQSPSNKVTEKGKDVELRCDPISGHTALYWYRQSLGQGLEFLIYFQGNSAPDKSGLPSDRFSAERTGGSVSTLTIQRTQQEDSAVYLCASSPRVGVEAKNIQYFGAGTRLSVL.

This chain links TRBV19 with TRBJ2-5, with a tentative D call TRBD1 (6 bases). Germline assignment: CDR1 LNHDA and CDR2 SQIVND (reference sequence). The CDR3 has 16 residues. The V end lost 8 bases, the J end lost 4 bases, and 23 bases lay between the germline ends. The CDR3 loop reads CASQFTGADRRETQYF. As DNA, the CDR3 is TGTGCCAGTCAGTTTACAGGAGCCGACAGGCGAGAGACCCAGTACTTC.

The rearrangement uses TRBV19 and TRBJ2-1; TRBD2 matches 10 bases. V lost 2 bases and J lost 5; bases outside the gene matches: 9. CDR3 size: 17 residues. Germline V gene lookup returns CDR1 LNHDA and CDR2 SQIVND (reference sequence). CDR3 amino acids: CASSILSGRSPNNEQFF. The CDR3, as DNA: TGTGCCAGTAGTATACTTAGCGGGAGGTCCCCAAACAATGAGCAGTTCTTC.

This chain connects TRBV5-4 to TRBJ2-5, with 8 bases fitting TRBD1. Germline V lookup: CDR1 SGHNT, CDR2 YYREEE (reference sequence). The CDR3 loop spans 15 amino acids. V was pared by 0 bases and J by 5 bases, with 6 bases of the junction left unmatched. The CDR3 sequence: CASSLARTGRETQYF. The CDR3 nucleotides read TGTGCCAGCAGCTTGGCGAGGACAGGGAGGGAGACCCAGTACTTC.

CDR3 DNA sequence: TGCAGCGTTGTTCCGTGGGTTGGTCAGCCCCAGCATTTT. This encodes CSVVPWVGQPQHF. This chain uses TRBV29-1 with TRBJ1-5; D remains ambiguous. The CDR3 contains 13 residues. Germline V lookup: CDR1 SQVTM, CDR2 ANQGSEA. V dropped 4 bases and J dropped 6 bases, with 13 bases sitting between them. Using reference TRBV29-1 and TRBJ1-5 for the parts outside the CDR3, the full variable domain is SAVISQKPSRDICQRGTSLTIQCQVDSQVTMMFWYRQQPGQSLTLIATANQGSEATYESGFVIDKFPISRPNLTFSTLTVSNMSPEDSSIYLCSVVPWVGQPQHFGDGTRLSIL.

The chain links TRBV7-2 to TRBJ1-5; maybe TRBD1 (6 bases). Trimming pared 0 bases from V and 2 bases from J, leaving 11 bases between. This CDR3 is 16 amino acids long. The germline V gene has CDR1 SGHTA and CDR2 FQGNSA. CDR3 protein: CASSLAGGAGNQPQHF. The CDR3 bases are TGTGCCAGCAGCTTAGCGGGGGGGGCGGGCAATCAGCCCCAGCATTTT.

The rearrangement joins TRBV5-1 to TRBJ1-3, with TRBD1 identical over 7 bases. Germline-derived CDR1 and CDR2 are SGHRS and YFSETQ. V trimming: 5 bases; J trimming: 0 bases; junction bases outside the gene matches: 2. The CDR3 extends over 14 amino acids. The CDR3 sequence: CASRGQVSGNTIYF. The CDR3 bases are TGCGCCAGCAGAGGACAGGTCTCTGGAAACACCATATATTTT.

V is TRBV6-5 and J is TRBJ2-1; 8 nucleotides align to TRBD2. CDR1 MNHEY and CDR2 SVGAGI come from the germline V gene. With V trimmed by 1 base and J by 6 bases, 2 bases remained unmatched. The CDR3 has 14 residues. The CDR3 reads CASSYFGRVNEQFF. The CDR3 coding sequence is TGTGCCAGCAGTTACTTCGGGAGGGTCAATGAGCAGTTCTTC.

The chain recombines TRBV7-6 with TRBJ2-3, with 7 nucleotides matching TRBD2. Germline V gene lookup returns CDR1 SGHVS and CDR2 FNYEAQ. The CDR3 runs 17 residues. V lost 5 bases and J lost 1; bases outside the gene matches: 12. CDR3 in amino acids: CASSHRGRERGTDTQYF. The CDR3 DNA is TGTGCCAGCAGCCACCGAGGGAGGGAGAGGGGCACAGATACGCAGTATTTT.

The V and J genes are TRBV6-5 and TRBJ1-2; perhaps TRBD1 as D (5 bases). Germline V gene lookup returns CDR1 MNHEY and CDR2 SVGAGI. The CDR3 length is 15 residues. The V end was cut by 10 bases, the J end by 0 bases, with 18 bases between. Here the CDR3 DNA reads TGTGCCACCCTTGGTGGAGGGGCATCTAACTATGGCTACACCTTC. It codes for CATLGGGASNYGYTF.

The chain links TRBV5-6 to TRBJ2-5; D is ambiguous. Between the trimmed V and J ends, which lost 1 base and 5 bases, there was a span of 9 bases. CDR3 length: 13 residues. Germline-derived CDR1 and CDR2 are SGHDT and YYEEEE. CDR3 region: CASSLYTGETQYF. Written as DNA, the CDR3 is TGTGCCAGCAGCTTGTACACCGGGGAGACCCAGTACTTC.

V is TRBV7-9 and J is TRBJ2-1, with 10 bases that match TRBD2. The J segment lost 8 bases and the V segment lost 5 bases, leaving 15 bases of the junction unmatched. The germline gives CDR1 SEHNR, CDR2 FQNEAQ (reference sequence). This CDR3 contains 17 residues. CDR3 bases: TGTGCCAGCAGCCAAACCAGACTAGCGGGCCTTTTAGATGAGCAGTTCTTC. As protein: CASSQTRLAGLLDEQFF.

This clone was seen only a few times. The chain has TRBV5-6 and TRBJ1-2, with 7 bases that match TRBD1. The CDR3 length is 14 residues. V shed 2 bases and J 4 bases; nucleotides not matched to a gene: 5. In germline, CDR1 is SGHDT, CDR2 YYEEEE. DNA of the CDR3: TGTGCCAGCAGCTTCTACAGGGGTAGCTATGGCTACACCTTC. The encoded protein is CASSFYRGSYGYTF.

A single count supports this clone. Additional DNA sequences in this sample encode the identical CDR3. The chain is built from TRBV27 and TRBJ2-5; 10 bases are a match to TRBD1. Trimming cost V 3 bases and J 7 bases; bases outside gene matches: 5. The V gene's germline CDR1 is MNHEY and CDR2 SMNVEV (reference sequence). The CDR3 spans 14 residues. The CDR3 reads CASSLWGQGRTQYF. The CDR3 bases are TGTGCCAGCAGTTTGTGGGGACAGGGGAGGACCCAGTACTTC.

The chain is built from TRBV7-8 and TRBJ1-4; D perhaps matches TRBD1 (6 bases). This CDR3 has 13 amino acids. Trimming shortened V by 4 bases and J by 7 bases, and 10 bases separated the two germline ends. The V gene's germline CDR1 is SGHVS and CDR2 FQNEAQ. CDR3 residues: CASSYRVGEKLFF. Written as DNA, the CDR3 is TGTGCCAGCAGCTACAGGGTTGGTGAAAAACTGTTTTTT.